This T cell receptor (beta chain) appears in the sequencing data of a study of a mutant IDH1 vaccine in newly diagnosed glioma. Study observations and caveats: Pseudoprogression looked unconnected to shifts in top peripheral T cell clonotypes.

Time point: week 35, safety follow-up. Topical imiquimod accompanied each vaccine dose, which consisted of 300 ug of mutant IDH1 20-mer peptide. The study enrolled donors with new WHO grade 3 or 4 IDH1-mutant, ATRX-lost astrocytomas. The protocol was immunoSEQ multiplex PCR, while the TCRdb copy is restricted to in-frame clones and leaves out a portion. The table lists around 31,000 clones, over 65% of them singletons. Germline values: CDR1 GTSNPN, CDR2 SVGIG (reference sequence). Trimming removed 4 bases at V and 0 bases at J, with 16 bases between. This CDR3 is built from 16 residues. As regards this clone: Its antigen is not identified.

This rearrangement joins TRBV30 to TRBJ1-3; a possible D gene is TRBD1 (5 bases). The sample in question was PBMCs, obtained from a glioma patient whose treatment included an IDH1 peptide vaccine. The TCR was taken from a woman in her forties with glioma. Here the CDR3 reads CAWTGGLSSSGNTIYF. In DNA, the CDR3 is TGTGCCTGGACCGGGGGACTGTCCAGCTCTGGAAACACCATATATTTT. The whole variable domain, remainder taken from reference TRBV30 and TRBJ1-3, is SQTIHQWPATLVQPVGSPLSLECTVEGTSNPNLYWYRQAAGRGLQLLFYSVGIGQISSEVPQNLSASRPQDRQFILSSKKLLLSDSGFYLCAWTGGLSSSGNTIYFGEGSWLTVV.